Detailed here is one TCR beta chain. The data were taken from a study of blood T cell repertoires in COVID-19. Study context: PBMCs, B-cell-depleted T cells, or T cells provided the cDNA or gDNA that made up the material.

Only in-frame clones appear in the TCRdb table, and some are missing; sequencing was by immunoSEQ multiplex PCR. The table shows about 22,000 clones, with approximately 83% occurring only once. The CDR3 sequence is 14 residues long. The ends lost 5 bases at V and 5 bases at J; junction bases unmatched: 7. CDR1 is MNHEY and CDR2 is SMNVEV in the germline V gene (reference sequence). The sample taken for sequencing was peripheral blood. The chain is built from TRBV27 and TRBJ2-3; 7 bases are a match to TRBD2. The receptor's source is a man aged 70-80 years with acute or convalescent COVID-19. The CDR3 sequence: CASSLTAGLDTQYF. CDR3 coding DNA: TGTGCCAGCAGTCTCACAGCGGGACTAGATACGCAGTATTTT.